The clone carrying this T cell receptor (beta chain) has ten or more counts. Antigen: not known. A single record per CDR3 protein comes from TCRdb applying MiXCR to the 5' RACE reads. The table records some 130,000 distinct CDR3 sequences, more than 5.5% of them present only once. The sample belongs to a study of CD8 T cells in ankylosing spondylitis. The study, taken as a whole, reports: Disease-linked clones reportedly concentrated significantly in matched ankylosing spondylitis synovial fluid. Characteristic of ankylosing spondylitis blood, it appeared, was a TCR beta motif comprising several highly homologous variants. Disease-linked clones bore a CD8+ phenotype, appearing relatively rarely in peripheral blood.

CDR3 length: 14 residues. The V gene's germline CDR1 is DFQATT and CDR2 SNEGSKA (reference sequence). J gave up 6 bases and V 0 bases, and 3 bases lay outside the gene matches. The receptor comes from a female donor with ankylosing spondylitis or in good health (not recorded which). This chain joins TRBV20-1 and TRBJ2-1; TRBD2 matches 9 bases. Sequencing input: blood, either unsorted or a sorted T cell fraction (not recorded which). CDR3 sequence: CSARERGGLNEQFF. CDR3 in DNA: TGCAGTGCTAGAGAGCGGGGGGGCCTCAATGAGCAGTTCTTC.